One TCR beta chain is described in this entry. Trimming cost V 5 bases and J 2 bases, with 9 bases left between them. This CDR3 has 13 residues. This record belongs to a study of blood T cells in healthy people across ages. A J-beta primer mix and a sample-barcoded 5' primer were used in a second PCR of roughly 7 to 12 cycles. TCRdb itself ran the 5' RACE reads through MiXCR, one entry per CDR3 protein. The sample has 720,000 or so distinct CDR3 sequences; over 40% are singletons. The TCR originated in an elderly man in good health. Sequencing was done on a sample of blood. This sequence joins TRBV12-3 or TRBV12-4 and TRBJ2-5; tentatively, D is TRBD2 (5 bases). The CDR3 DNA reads TGTGCCAGCAGTGTGTCGGGGCAAGAGACCCAGTACTTC. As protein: CASSVSGQETQYF.